A single sample is the source of the 13 T cell receptor beta chains below, sequenced in a study of post-analysis software for immune sequencing data. General study points: With TRBV5-6, TRBV5-1 and TRBV20-1 included, several TRBV segments were more frequent in patients than in controls.

No antigen has been assigned to these receptors. Prepared libraries of TCR beta cDNA carried unique molecular identifiers. TCRdb recomputed calls from the PCR reads with MiXCR, one row per CDR3 protein. This table has hundreds of thousands of distinct CDR3 sequences, about 40% appearing once. Sequences were obtained from blood. Source of these receptors: a girl aged 10 to 17 with multiple sclerosis.

This clonotype has a count of ten or more. V is TRBV5-1 and J is TRBJ2-1; D remains unclear. CDR1 is SGHRS and CDR2 is YFSETQ in the germline V gene. This CDR3 has 14 amino acids. V was clipped by 1 base and J by 0 bases, with 5 bases between them. DNA of the CDR3: TGCGCCAGCAGCTTGATCCCCTCCTACAATGAGCAGTTCTTC. It is translated as CASSLIPSYNEQFF.

A few counts support this clonotype. V and J are TRBV7-2 and TRBJ2-7, with unresolved D. Germline V gene lookup returns CDR1 SGHTA and CDR2 FQGNSA. This CDR3 has 17 amino acids. Trimming shortened V by 10 bases and J by 3 bases, and 28 bases separated the two germline ends. The CDR3 region is CATLGSGLRTHYYEQYF. CDR3 DNA: TGTGCCACCCTGGGGTCTGGCCTCCGCACTCACTACTACGAGCAGTACTTC.

Concerning this clonotype itself: Its ends do not fully match the called genes, so a read error is possible. The chain joins TRBV7-2 to TRBJ2-1; D unclear. This CDR3 contains 14 residues. Per the germline V gene, CDR1 is SGHTA and CDR2 is FQGNSA. CDR3 in amino acids: CVSSSDGSYNEQFF. CDR3 DNA: TGTGTCAGCAGCTCGGACGGGTCCTACAATGAGCAGTTCTTC.

Of note for this clonotype: An end of the junction does not agree with germline; a read error may underlie this. This sequence joins TRBV5-1 and TRBJ2-7; 7 bases are shared with TRBD2. In germline, CDR1 is SGHRS, CDR2 YFSETQ. The CDR3 has 14 amino acids. This CDR3 is CASSLRDYSSEQYF. Written as DNA, the CDR3 is TGCGCCAGCAGCTTGCGGGACTATTCCTCCGAGCAGTACTTC.

This clonotype was seen only a few times. The chain has TRBV5-1 and TRBJ1-4; 10 bases match TRBD1. V shed 0 bases, J shed 8 bases, and the junction held 7 bases outside the gene matches. The CDR3 contains 16 residues. Germline values: CDR1 SGHRS, CDR2 YFSETQ. Here the CDR3 reads CASSLVATGQGEKLFF. CDR3 coding DNA: TGCGCCAGCAGCTTGGTGGCCACGGGACAGGGGGAAAAACTGTTTTTT.

The chain employs TRBV20-1 and TRBJ2-1; 10 bases line up with TRBD2. Trimming at V came to 8 bases and at J to 8 bases, leaving 18 bases not matched to a gene. Germline CDR1 DFQATT, CDR2 SNEGSKA (reference sequence). This CDR3 is 16 amino acids long. CDR3 nucleotide sequence: TGCAGTACCCAATGGGCTAGCGGGAGAAGTAGGGATGAGCAGTTCTTC. Residues: CSTQWASGRSRDEQFF.

The chain links TRBV12-3 or TRBV12-4 to TRBJ2-7; TRBD1 matches 11 bases. CDR3 length: 15 amino acids. V lost 9 bases and J lost 4; bases outside the gene matches: 11. CDR3 in DNA: TGTGCCAGTAGTCCCGGGACAGGGGGAAAGTACGAGCAGTACTTC. Translating it yields CASSPGTGGKYEQYF.

Only a few counts were recorded for this clonotype. This sequence joins TRBV4-1 and TRBJ2-7; D possibly corresponds to TRBD1 (6 bases). CDR1 is MGHRA and CDR2 is YSYEKL in the germline V gene. The CDR3 consists of 13 residues. Trimming stripped 6 bases from V and 6 bases from J, with 15 bases between. CDR3 loop: CASRSGVLAEQYF. For the CDR3, the DNA is TGCGCCAGCAGATCAGGGGTTCTAGCCGAGCAGTACTTC.

The table lists this clonotype with a few counts. The CDR3 protein is CASAPAGGMSYEQYF. The CDR3 DNA reads TGTGCCAGCGCCCCAGCGGGAGGGATGTCCTACGAGCAGTACTTC. The rearrangement joins TRBV6-5 to TRBJ2-7; TRBD2 matches 10 bases. The J segment lost 1 base and the V segment lost 8 bases, leaving 8 bases of the junction unmatched. Germline V gene lookup returns CDR1 MNHEY and CDR2 SVGAGI. The CDR3 is 15 amino acids.

The chain's CDR3 is CASSQEARRGNQPQHF. The CDR3 DNA reads as TGCGCCAGCAGCCAAGAAGCCCGGAGAGGCAATCAGCCCCAGCATTTT. The V and J genes are TRBV4-1 and TRBJ1-5, with no clear D. There are 16 residues in the CDR3. The germline CDR1 and CDR2 sequences are MGHRA and YSYEKL. V was cut by 0 bases and J by 2 bases, with 11 bases left in between.

This clonotype has just one count. This chain connects TRBV29-1 to TRBJ1-1; 7 bases line up with TRBD1. This CDR3 region has 12 residues. V dropped 4 bases and J dropped 6; count of bases not matched to a gene: 5. Looked up from germline, CDR1 is SQVTM and CDR2 is ANQGSEA. In nucleotides, the CDR3 is TGCAGCGTTGCCAGGGGGGAGGCTGAAGCTTTCTTT. This translates into CSVARGEAEAFF.

The chain uses TRBV12-3 or TRBV12-4 and TRBJ2-5; weak D call: TRBD1 (6 bases). Trimming took 6 bases from V and 5 from J, leaving 16 bases between them. The CDR3 runs to 14 residues. The CDR3 here is CASRPSRGWETQYF. CDR3 DNA: TGTGCCAGCAGGCCCTCAAGGGGGTGGGAGACCCAGTACTTC.

V and J are TRBV19 and TRBJ2-1; 13 bases agree with TRBD2. V shed 4 bases and J 6 bases; nucleotides not matched to a gene: 9. Germline CDR1 LNHDA, CDR2 SQIVND (reference sequence). This CDR3 is 17 amino acids long. CDR3 DNA sequence: TGTGCCAGTAGTACGAGGACTAGCGGGGGACTAGCCAATGAGCAGTTCTTC. Amino acid sequence: CASSTRTSGGLANEQFF.